A selection of T cell receptor beta chains follows, all from one sample in a study of shared clonotypes between healthy human individuals. Profiled with immunoSEQ multiplex PCR; TCRdb holds only in-frame clones, not every one. Of around 690,000 clones listed, about 90% were seen once; the top ten hold 30% to 35%. The sample taken for sequencing was memory CD8+ T cells from PBMCs. Receptors originate from a man aged 18 to 30 in good health. Some clones in this sample may be carry-over from other donors' samples. CDR3s include the opening cysteine and the closing phenylalanine or tryptophan. D genes are given only for firm matches. Rows may omit the clone size; those that give it use once, few, many or a size class.

length	size	D	V	J	CDR3	DNA
13	.	.	TRBV4-3	TRBJ2-7	CASSPEGSYEQYF	TGCGCCAGCAGCCCCGAGGGGTCCTACGAGCAGTACTTC
15	.	.	TRBV9	TRBJ1-5	CASSVEGAADQPQHF	TGTGCCAGCAGCGTAGAAGGTGCGGCGGATCAGCCCCAGCATTTT
16	.	.	TRBV11-2	TRBJ2-3	CASSLAGPMGTDTQYF	TGTGCCAGCAGCTTAGCGGGACCGATGGGCACAGATACGCAGTATTTT
16	.	TRBD2	TRBV6-5	TRBJ2-1	CASSYKLAGVGNEQFF	TGTGCCAGCAGTTATAAGTTAGCGGGAGTGGGGAATGAGCAGTTCTTC
17	.	TRBD1	TRBV15	TRBJ1-1	CATSRDRTGTGIGEAFF	TGTGCCACCAGCAGAGATCGAACCGGGACAGGGATTGGAGAAGCTTTCTTT
15	.	TRBD1	TRBV13	TRBJ1-2	CASSLVTGVGYGYTF	TGTGCCAGCAGCTTAGTGACAGGGGTTGGTTATGGCTACACCTTC
17	.	.	TRBV7-9	TRBJ2-1	CASSMGLQSHLTLEQFF	TGTGCCAGCAGCATGGGCCTCCAGAGCCACCTTACATTAGAGCAGTTCTTC
15	.	.	TRBV6-6	TRBJ2-7	CASSHNKRSSYEQYF	TGTGCCAGCAGTCACAACAAGCGGAGCTCCTACGAGCAGTACTTC
12	.	.	TRBV7-9	TRBJ2-5	CASSPQRETQYF	TGTGCCAGCAGCCCCCAGCGGGAGACCCAGTACTTC
13	.	.	TRBV9	TRBJ2-5	CASSVAVYGEQYF	TGTGCCAGCAGCGTAGCGGTTTATGGGGAGCAGTACTTC
14	.	TRBD1	TRBV6-5	TRBJ2-7	CASRGQLASYEQYF	TGTGCCAGCCGGGGACAGCTCGCCTCCTACGAGCAGTACTTC
17	.	TRBD1	TRBV27	TRBJ2-1	CASSLRDRANSYNEQFF	TGTGCCAGCAGTTTAAGGGACAGAGCGAACTCCTACAATGAGCAGTTCTTC
13	.	.	TRBV2	TRBJ1-2	CASSGTTNYGYTF	TGTGCCAGCAGCGGGACAACCAACTATGGCTACACCTTC
14	.	.	TRBV19	TRBJ1-4	CASSPLGHGEKLFF	TGTGCCAGTAGTCCGTTGGGCCACGGTGAAAAACTGTTTTTT
14	.	TRBD1	TRBV6-5	TRBJ2-7	CASRAGQGAGEQYF	TGTGCCAGCAGAGCGGGACAGGGGGCAGGGGAGCAGTACTTC
13	.	.	TRBV5-6	TRBJ2-7	CASSLGVGIEQYF	TGTGCCAGCAGCTTGGGGGTCGGGATCGAGCAGTACTTC
13	.	TRBD2	TRBV14	TRBJ2-2	CASSKVSGTELFF	TGTGCCAGCAGCAAGGTTAGCGGGACAGAGCTGTTTTTT
15	.	TRBD1	TRBV28	TRBJ2-7	CASSLRQGVIGEQYF	TGTGCCAGCAGTTTACGCCAGGGGGTAATAGGCGAGCAGTACTTC
14	.	.	TRBV28	TRBJ2-1	CASSSRGWGNEQFF	TGTGCCAGCAGTTCTCGGGGATGGGGCAATGAGCAGTTCTTC
13	.	.	TRBV29-1	TRBJ2-1	CSAVGGVYNEQFF	TGCAGCGCTGTTGGCGGGGTCTACAATGAGCAGTTCTTC
14	few	.	TRBV2	TRBJ1-1	CASRGDPLNTEAFF	TGTGCCAGCAGGGGAGACCCTCTGAACACTGAAGCTTTCTTT
20	.	.	TRBV19	TRBJ1-5	CASSIARAVSRGHSNQPQHF	TGTGCCAGTAGTATAGCCCGCGCAGTGTCTCGGGGACATAGCAATCAGCCCCAGCATTTT
16	.	.	TRBV7-8	TRBJ1-2	CASSLGTVAANYGYTF	TGTGCCAGCAGCTTAGGCACAGTTGCAGCTAACTATGGCTACACCTTC
14	.	.	TRBV28	TRBJ2-1	CASSLYLSPNEQFF	TGTGCCAGCAGTTTGTATCTCAGCCCCAATGAGCAGTTCTTC
13	.	.	TRBV10-2	TRBJ2-3	CASGGGSTDTQYF	TGCGCCAGCGGAGGGGGGAGCACAGATACGCAGTATTTT
14	once	TRBD1	TRBV7-2	TRBJ1-5	CASSPTGGNQPQHF	TGTGCCAGCAGCCCCACAGGGGGCAATCAGCCCCAGCATTTT
15	.	TRBD1	TRBV7-2	TRBJ2-2	CASSFITGGWGELFF	TGTGCCAGCAGCTTCATCACAGGGGGCTGGGGGGAGCTGTTTTTT
11	few	.	TRBV10-1	TRBJ2-7	CASSDGYEQYF	TGCGCCAGCAGTGATGGGTACGAGCAGTACTTC
14	.	.	TRBV5-6	TRBJ2-5	CASSLGRYQETQYF	TGTGCCAGCAGCTTGGGGCGGTACCAAGAGACCCAGTACTTC
17	.	.	TRBV12-2	TRBJ2-6	CASRLARRSSGANVLTF	TGTGCAAGTCGCTTAGCGCGTAGGAGCTCTGGGGCCAACGTCCTGACTTTC
13	.	TRBD2	TRBV5-1	TRBJ2-7	CASSLTGGSEQYF	TGCGCCAGCAGCTTGACGGGGGGTAGCGAGCAGTACTTC
15	once	.	TRBV7-2	TRBJ1-2	CASSLVRIVGYGYTF	TGTGCCAGCAGCTTAGTTCGGATCGTGGGGTATGGCTACACCTTC
14	once	.	TRBV27	TRBJ1-1	CASSLEGGATEAFF	TGTGCCAGCAGTCTCGAAGGGGGGGCGACTGAAGCTTTCTTT